The 21 T cell receptor beta chains below were found in one sample sequenced in a study of cytomegalovirus exposure and HLA in healthy donors. Measured with immunoSEQ multiplex PCR; TCRdb has only the in-frame clones, and not every one. In the table there are 300,000 or so clones, 88% of which are singletons. Sequences were obtained from PBMCs. These receptors originate from a man aged 25-40 years in good health and CMV-seronegative.

This clone was counted once. The chain joins TRBV7-7 to TRBJ2-2; D call uncertain. The CDR3 is 17 amino acids. Germline lookup yields CDR1 SSHAT and CDR2 FNYEAQ (reference sequence). The V end was cut by 2 bases, the J end by 0 bases, with 13 bases between. The CDR3 DNA sequence: TGTGCCAGCAGCTTAAGTTCAGGCTATACGAACACCGGGGAGCTGTTTTTT. Protein product: CASSLSSGYTNTGELFF.

This clone was counted a few times. V usage is TRBV4-1 and J usage is TRBJ1-2, with a weak D call TRBD1 (5 bases). The CDR3 runs 14 residues. Germline-derived CDR1 and CDR2 are MGHRA and YSYEKL. V dropped 4 bases and J dropped 8 bases, with 17 bases sitting between them. CDR3 nucleotides: TGCGCCAGCAGCCCTCCGACGGGGGAGGTAGGCTACACCTTC. As protein: CASSPPTGEVGYTF.

V and J are TRBV18 and TRBJ1-5, with TRBD1 as a possible D gene (6 bases). Germline V gives CDR1 KGHSH, CDR2 LQKENI. The CDR3 sequence is 17 residues long. V was clipped by 3 bases and J by 1 base, with 16 bases between them. DNA of the CDR3: TGTGCCAGCTCACCTTCAGCTACAGGGATAAGCAATCAGCCCCAGCATTTT. Protein sequence: CASSPSATGISNQPQHF.

This rearrangement joins TRBV30 to TRBJ1-1, with 7 bases lining up with TRBD1. Trimming took 0 bases from V and 7 from J; bases not matched to a gene: 8. This CDR3 comprises 14 residues. Germline CDR1 reads GTSNPN; CDR2 reads SVGIG (reference sequence). Here the CDR3 reads CAWSVGAGGLEAFF. CDR3 in DNA: TGTGCCTGGAGTGTAGGGGCAGGGGGACTTGAAGCTTTCTTT.

The genes are TRBV6-5 and TRBJ1-3; 10 nucleotides line up with TRBD1. Per the germline V gene, CDR1 is MNHEY and CDR2 is SVGAGI. V was clipped by 5 bases and J by 4 bases; unmatched bases: 5. The CDR3 contains 15 residues. CDR3 sequence: CASSRQGANGNTIYF. DNA for the CDR3: TGTGCCAGCAGTCGACAGGGGGCTAACGGAAACACCATATATTTT.

This chain links TRBV7-8 with TRBJ2-1; D gene uncertain. Germline V gene sequence: CDR1 SGHVS, CDR2 FQNEAQ. This CDR3 is 13 amino acids long. V was pared by 5 bases and J by 3 bases, with 8 bases between. CDR3 in amino acids: CASSIQNYNEQFF. CDR3 DNA: TGTGCCAGCAGCATACAAAACTACAATGAGCAGTTCTTC.

The chain couples TRBV10-1 to TRBJ2-2; 8 bases match TRBD2. The CDR3 consists of 13 residues. Germline CDR1 WNHNN, CDR2 SYGVQD (reference sequence). V shed 3 bases, J shed 7 bases, and the junction held 1 base outside the gene matches. The CDR3 DNA reads TGCGCCAGCAGTGAAGCGGGGGTCGGGGAGCTGTTTTTT. Its translation is CASSEAGVGELFF.

The chain links TRBV6-6 to TRBJ2-7; 7 bases line up with TRBD1. Losses at the gene ends were 3 bases for V and 2 bases for J; bases not matched to a gene: 1. Germline CDR1 reads MNHNY; CDR2 reads SVGAGI (reference sequence). CDR3 length: 13 amino acids. The CDR3, as DNA: TGTGCCAGCAGTTATCAGGGGGCCTACGAGCAGTACTTC. It yields the protein CASSYQGAYEQYF.

The chain is built from TRBV7-2 and TRBJ2-3, with a possible D match to TRBD2 (6 bases). The CDR3 consists of 14 residues. V was pared by 5 bases and J by 3 bases, with 12 bases between. Germline-derived CDR1 and CDR2 are SGHTA and FQGNSA. For the CDR3, the DNA is TGTGCCAGCAGCCCGTCTAGCGTGACAGATACGCAGTATTTT. Translating gives CASSPSSVTDTQYF. Full variable domain (missing parts from reference TRBV7-2 and TRBJ2-3): GAGVSQSPSNKVTEKGKDVELRCDPISGHTALYWYRQSLGQGLEFLIYFQGNSAPDKSGLPSDRFSAERTGGSVSTLTIQRTQQEDSAVYLCASSPSSVTDTQYFGPGTRLTVL.

The V call is TRBV25-1, the J call TRBJ2-2, with 9 bases matching TRBD1. The CDR3 totals 13 residues. The germline V gene encodes CDR1 MGHDK and CDR2 SYGVNS. J was trimmed by 6 bases and V by 5 bases; bases with no gene match: 1. For the CDR3, the DNA is TGTGCCAGCAGTCGACAGGGGGCCGGGGAGCTGTTTTTT. This codes for CASSRQGAGELFF.

The chain has TRBV4-1 and TRBJ1-1; tentatively, D is TRBD1 (6 bases). Germline assignment: CDR1 MGHRA and CDR2 YSYEKL. V lost 2 bases, J lost 0 bases, and 10 bases lay in between. The CDR3 has 15 residues. CDR3 amino acids: CASSQPRTVNTEAFF. The DNA of the CDR3 is TGCGCCAGCAGCCAACCTCGGACAGTGAACACTGAAGCTTTCTTT.

The V gene is TRBV27, the J gene TRBJ2-5; 10 nucleotides agree with TRBD1. Germline V CDR1 and CDR2: MNHEY, SMNVEV (reference sequence). Unmatched junction bases numbered 9, after V lost 6 bases and J lost 5 bases. CDR3 length equals 15 residues. This CDR3 reads CASSAGQGVVETQYF. CDR3 DNA: TGTGCCAGCAGCGCAGGACAGGGGGTTGTGGAGACCCAGTACTTC.

J is TRBJ2-5 and V is TRBV5-1; TRBD1 agrees at 9 bases. CDR1 and CDR2 from the germline V gene are SGHRS and YFSETQ. Losses at the gene ends were 3 bases for V and 5 bases for J; bases not matched to a gene: 5. CDR3 length: 14 residues. CDR3 residues: CASSSGQGVETQYF. DNA for the CDR3: TGCGCCAGCAGCTCGGGACAGGGCGTGGAGACCCAGTACTTC.

The CDR3 loop is CASSSGAETQYF. The CDR3 DNA follows: TGCGCCAGCAGCTCAGGGGCAGAGACCCAGTACTTC. The chain combines TRBV4-3 with TRBJ2-5; D is perhaps TRBD1 (6 bases). The CDR3 covers 12 residues. The germline V gene encodes CDR1 LGHNA and CDR2 YSLEER. V was pared by 5 bases and J by 4 bases, with 8 bases between.

The gene calls are TRBV2 and TRBJ1-6; no firm D call. Trimming removed 3 bases from V and 0 bases from J, with 9 bases in between. Germline V CDR1 and CDR2: SNHLY, FYNNEI. The CDR3 has 16 residues. The CDR3 nucleotides are TGTGCCAGCAGTGATGCACGGAGCTCCTATAATTCACCCCTCCACTTT. Its protein product is CASSDARSSYNSPLHF.

This clone was observed a single time. The chain recombines TRBV19 with TRBJ2-2; D uncertain. Germline CDR1 reads LNHDA; CDR2 reads SQIVND (reference sequence). The CDR3 length is 14 residues. Between the trimmed V and J ends, which lost 4 bases and 2 bases, there was a span of 8 bases. The CDR3 loop reads CASSTGSNTGELFF. The DNA of the CDR3 is TGTGCCAGTAGTACAGGTAGTAACACCGGGGAGCTGTTTTTT.

This chain links TRBV7-8 with TRBJ2-7; D gene ambiguous. The CDR3 covers 17 residues. CDR1 SGHVS and CDR2 FQNEAQ come from the germline V gene. Trimming left V 0 bases short and J 2 bases short, with 17 bases between. The CDR3 DNA sequence: TGTGCCAGCAGCTTAGCGAGTTGGAAAGAGGTTACCTACGAGCAGTACTTC. Protein: CASSLASWKEVTYEQYF.

The chain employs TRBV19 and TRBJ1-4; D uncertain. The V gene's germline CDR1 is LNHDA and CDR2 SQIVND (reference sequence). The CDR3 runs 12 residues. Trimming removed 3 bases at V and 8 bases at J, with 7 bases between. Written as DNA, the CDR3 is TGTGCCAGTAGTATCGATGGCGAAAAACTGTTTTTT. Protein: CASSIDGEKLFF.

The sample holds a few counts of this clone. The chain couples TRBV6-1 to TRBJ1-2; D uncertain. The CDR3 extends over 13 amino acids. Trimming stripped 2 bases from V and 3 bases from J, with 7 bases between. From germline, CDR1 is MNHNS and CDR2 SASEGT. The chain's CDR3 is CASSEQAYYGYTF. The CDR3 DNA reads TGTGCCAGCAGTGAACAGGCATACTATGGCTACACCTTC.

The chain recombines TRBV15 with TRBJ1-4, with 7 bases aligning to TRBD1. J was trimmed by 4 bases and V by 0 bases; bases with no gene match: 5. CDR1 LNHNV and CDR2 YYDKDF come from the germline V gene (reference sequence). The CDR3 has 16 amino acids. The CDR3 loop is CATSRDLQGNNEKLFF. DNA for the CDR3: TGTGCCACCAGCAGAGATTTACAGGGGAATAATGAAAAACTGTTTTTT.

The rearrangement joins TRBV30 to TRBJ1-1, with TRBD1 identical over 10 bases. This CDR3 is built from 12 residues. After removal of 3 bases from V and 11 bases from J, the junction contained 6 bases not matched to a gene. From germline, CDR1 is GTSNPN and CDR2 SVGIG (reference sequence). The CDR3 DNA reads TGTGCCTGGAGAAGGGACAGGGGAGGTGCTTTCTTT. This sequence encodes CAWRRDRGGAFF.